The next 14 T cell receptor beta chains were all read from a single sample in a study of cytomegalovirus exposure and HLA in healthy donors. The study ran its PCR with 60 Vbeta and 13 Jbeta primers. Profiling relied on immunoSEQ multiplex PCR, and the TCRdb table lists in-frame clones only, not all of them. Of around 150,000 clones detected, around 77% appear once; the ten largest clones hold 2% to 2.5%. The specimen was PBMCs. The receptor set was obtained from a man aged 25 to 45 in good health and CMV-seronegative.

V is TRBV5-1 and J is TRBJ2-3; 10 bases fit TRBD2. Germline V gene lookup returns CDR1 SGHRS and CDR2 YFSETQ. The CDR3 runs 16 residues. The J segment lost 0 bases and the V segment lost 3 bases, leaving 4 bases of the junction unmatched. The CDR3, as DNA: TGCGCCAGCAGCTCTACTAGCGGGGTTAGCACAGATACGCAGTATTTT. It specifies CASSSTSGVSTDTQYF.

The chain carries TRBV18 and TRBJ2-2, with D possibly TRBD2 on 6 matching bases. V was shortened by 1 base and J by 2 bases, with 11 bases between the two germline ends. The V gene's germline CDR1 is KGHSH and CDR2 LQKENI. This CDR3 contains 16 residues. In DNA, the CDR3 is TGTGCCAGCTCACCACTGGGACTTCGAAACACCGGGGAGCTGTTTTTT. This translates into CASSPLGLRNTGELFF.

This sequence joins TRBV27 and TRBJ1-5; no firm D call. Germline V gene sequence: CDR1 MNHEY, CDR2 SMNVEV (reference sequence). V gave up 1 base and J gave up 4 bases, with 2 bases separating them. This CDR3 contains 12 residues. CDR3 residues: CASSLLNQPQHF. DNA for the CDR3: TGTGCCAGCAGTTTATTAAATCAGCCCCAGCATTTT.

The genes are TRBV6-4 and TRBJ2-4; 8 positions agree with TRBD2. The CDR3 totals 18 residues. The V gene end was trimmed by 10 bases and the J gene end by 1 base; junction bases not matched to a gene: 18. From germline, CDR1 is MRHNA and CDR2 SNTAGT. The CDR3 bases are TGTGCCACCCTCTCGACGGGAGGGTCTGTGGTGGCCAAAAACATTCAGTACTTC. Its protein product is CATLSTGGSVVAKNIQYF.

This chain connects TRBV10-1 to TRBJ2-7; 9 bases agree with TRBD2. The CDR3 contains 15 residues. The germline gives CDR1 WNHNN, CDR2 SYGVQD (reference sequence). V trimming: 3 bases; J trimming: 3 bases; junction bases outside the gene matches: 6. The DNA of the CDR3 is TGCGCCAGCAGTGATCAGCGGGAGGTATTCTACGAGCAGTACTTC. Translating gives CASSDQREVFYEQYF.

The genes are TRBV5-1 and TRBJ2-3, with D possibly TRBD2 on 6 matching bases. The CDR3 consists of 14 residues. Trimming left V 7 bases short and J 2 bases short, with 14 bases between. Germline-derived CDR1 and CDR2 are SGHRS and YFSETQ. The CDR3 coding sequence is TGCGCCAGCGGGCCGGGAGATACCACAGATACGCAGTATTTT. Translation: CASGPGDTTDTQYF.

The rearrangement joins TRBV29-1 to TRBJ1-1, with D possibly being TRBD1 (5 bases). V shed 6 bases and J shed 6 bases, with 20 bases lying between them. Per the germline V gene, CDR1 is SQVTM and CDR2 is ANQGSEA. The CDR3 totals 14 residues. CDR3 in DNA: TGCAGCGTGGCCGATTTGGGCTGGGGGGCTGAAGCTTTCTTT. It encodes CSVADLGWGAEAFF.

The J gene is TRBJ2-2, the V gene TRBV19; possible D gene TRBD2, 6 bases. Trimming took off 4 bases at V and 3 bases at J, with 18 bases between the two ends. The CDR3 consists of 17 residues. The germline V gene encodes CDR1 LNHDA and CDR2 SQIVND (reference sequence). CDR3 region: CASSTRPPGLYTGELFF. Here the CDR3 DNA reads TGTGCCAGTAGTACCCGACCGCCGGGACTGTACACCGGGGAGCTGTTTTTT.

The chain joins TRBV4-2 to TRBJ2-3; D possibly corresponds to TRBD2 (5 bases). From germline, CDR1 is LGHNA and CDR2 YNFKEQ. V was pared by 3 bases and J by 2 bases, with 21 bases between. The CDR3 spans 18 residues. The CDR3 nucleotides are TGTGCCAGCAGCCATCTAGAGACGGGGATCCTCTACACAGATACGCAGTATTTT. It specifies CASSHLETGILYTDTQYF.

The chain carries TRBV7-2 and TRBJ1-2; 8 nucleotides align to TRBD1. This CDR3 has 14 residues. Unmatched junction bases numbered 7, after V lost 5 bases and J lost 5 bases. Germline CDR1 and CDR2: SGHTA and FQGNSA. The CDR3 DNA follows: TGTGCCAGCAGCCCCGGGACAGGCCGTTATGGCTACACCTTC. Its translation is CASSPGTGRYGYTF.

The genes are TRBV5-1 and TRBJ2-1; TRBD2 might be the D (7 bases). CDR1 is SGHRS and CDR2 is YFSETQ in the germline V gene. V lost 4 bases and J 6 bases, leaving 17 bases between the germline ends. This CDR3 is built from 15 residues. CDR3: CASSPEGGPVNEQFF. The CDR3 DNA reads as TGCGCCAGCAGCCCGGAGGGGGGGCCGGTCAATGAGCAGTTCTTC.

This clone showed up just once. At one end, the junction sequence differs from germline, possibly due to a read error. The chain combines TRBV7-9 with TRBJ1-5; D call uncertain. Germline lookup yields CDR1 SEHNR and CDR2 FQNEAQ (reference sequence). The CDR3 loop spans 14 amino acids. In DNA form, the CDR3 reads TGTTCCAGCAGCCCCCTAAGCGGCAATCAGCCCCAGCATTTT. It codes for CSSSPLSGNQPQHF.

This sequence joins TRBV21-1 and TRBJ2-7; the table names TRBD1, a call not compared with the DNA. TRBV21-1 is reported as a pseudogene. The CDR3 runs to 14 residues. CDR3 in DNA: TGTGCCAGCATAGACAGGGACGAAACTTACGAGCAGTACTTC. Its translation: CASIDRDETYEQYF.

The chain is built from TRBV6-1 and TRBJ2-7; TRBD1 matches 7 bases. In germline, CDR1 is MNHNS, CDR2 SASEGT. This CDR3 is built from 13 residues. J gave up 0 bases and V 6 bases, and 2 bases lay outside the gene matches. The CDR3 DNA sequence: TGTGCCAGCAGATGGACAGGCTCCTACGAGCAGTACTTC. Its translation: CASRWTGSYEQYF.